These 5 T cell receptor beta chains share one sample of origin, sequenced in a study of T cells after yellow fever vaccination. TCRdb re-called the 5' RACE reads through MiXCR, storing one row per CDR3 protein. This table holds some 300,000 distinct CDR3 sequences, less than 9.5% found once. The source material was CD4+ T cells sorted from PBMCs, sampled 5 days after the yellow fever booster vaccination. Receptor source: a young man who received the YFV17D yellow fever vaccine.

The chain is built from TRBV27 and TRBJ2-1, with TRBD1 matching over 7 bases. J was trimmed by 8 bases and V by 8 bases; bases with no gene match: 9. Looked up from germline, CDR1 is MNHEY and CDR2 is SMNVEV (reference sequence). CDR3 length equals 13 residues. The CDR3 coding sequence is TGTGCCAGCGGCCGAACAGGGGCGGATGAGCAGTTCTTC. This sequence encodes CASGRTGADEQFF.

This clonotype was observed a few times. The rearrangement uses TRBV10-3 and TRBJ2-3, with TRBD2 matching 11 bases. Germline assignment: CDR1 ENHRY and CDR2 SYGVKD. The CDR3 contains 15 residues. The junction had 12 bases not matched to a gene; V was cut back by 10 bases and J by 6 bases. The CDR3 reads CATEPIAGGPDTQYF. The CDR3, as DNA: TGTGCCACCGAACCCATAGCGGGGGGGCCGGATACGCAGTATTTT.

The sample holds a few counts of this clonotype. The CDR3 sequence is CATSRDWQVGGYTF. CDR3 bases: TGTGCCACCAGCAGAGATTGGCAGGTGGGTGGCTACACCTTC. J is TRBJ1-2 and V is TRBV15, with D unresolved. CDR1 and CDR2 (germline): LNHNV, YYDKDF (reference sequence). V lost 0 bases, J lost 7 bases, and 12 bases lay in between. The CDR3 contains 14 residues.

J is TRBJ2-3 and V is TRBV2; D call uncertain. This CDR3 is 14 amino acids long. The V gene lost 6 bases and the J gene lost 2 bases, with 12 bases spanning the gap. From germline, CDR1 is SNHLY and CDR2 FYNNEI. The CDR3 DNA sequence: TGTGCCAGCAGGAGAGACCTCTACACAGATACGCAGTATTTT. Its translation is CASRRDLYTDTQYF.

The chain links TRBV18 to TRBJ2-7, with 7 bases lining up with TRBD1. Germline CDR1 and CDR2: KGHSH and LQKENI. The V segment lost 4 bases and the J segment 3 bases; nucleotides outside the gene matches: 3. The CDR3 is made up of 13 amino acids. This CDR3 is CASSLRQGYEQYV. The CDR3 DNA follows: TGTGCCAGCTCACTCCGACAGGGCTACGAGCAGTACGTC.